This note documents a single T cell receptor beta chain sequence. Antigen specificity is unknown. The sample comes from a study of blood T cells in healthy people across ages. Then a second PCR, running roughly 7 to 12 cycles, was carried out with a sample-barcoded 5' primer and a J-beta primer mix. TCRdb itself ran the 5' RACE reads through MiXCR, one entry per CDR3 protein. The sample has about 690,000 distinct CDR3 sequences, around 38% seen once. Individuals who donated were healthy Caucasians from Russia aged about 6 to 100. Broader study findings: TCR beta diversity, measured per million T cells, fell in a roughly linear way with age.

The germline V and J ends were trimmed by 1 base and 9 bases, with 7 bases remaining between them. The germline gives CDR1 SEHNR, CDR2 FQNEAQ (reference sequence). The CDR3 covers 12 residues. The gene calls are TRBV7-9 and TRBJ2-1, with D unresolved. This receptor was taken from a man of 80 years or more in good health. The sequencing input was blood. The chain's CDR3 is CASSLGATEQFF. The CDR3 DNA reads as TGTGCCAGCAGCTTAGGGGCTACTGAGCAGTTCTTC.